A single sample is the source of the 10 T cell receptor beta chains below, sequenced in a study of Graves' ophthalmopathy and Graves' hyperthyroidism. RNA served as the template for amplifying TCR beta CDR3 regions. An opening RT-PCR round employed HTBI primers and preceded a second-round multiplex PCR. From the multiplex PCR reads, TCRdb called clonotypes with MiXCR, one entry per CDR3 protein. The repertoire holds around 1.1 million distinct CDR3 sequences, with less than 45% as singletons. Input material: peripheral blood or thyroid tissue (not recorded which). All receptors derive from an adult man with Graves' hyperthyroidism.

This clonotype appeared a few times. This may arise from a read error, as a much more abundant clone is one base away. The chain links TRBV10-3 to TRBJ2-5, with 9 bases lining up with TRBD1. The CDR3 length is 12 residues. V was clipped by 6 bases and J by 5 bases; unmatched bases: 1. CDR1 ENHRY and CDR2 SYGVKD come from the germline V gene. In DNA form, the CDR3 reads TGTGCCATCAGGACAGGGGGGGAGACCCAGTACTTC. Residues: CAIRTGGETQYF.

This clonotype was recorded at least ten times. The rearrangement uses TRBV29-1 and TRBJ1-1; no clear D. This CDR3 is built from 11 residues. Trimming stripped 8 bases from V and 4 bases from J, with 11 bases between. The germline V gene encodes CDR1 SQVTM and CDR2 ANQGSEA. The CDR3 protein is CSSGVSTEAFF. DNA for the CDR3: TGCAGCTCCGGGGTGTCCACTGAAGCTTTCTTT.

The chain uses TRBV15 and TRBJ2-6; 8 bases match TRBD2. The CDR3 sequence is 18 residues long. CDR1 and CDR2 (germline): LNHNV, YYDKDF (reference sequence). V shed 2 bases and J 4 bases; nucleotides not matched to a gene: 10. The CDR3 DNA reads TGTGCCACCAGCAGAATTCCGGGACTAGGCACCGGGGCCAACGTCCTGACTTTC. Translation gives CATSRIPGLGTGANVLTF.

Many counts were recorded for this clonotype. The rearrangement links TRBV6-5 to TRBJ1-6; weak D call: TRBD1 (5 bases). Germline lookup yields CDR1 MNHEY and CDR2 SVGAGI. The CDR3 extends over 14 amino acids. The V and J ends lost 6 bases and 3 bases respectively, with 9 bases between them. CDR3 loop: CASSRGDYNSPLHF. The CDR3 coding sequence is TGTGCCAGCAGCCGAGGGGACTATAATTCACCCCTCCACTTT.

This clonotype was observed many times. The chain uses TRBV6-6 and TRBJ1-2; D remains unclear. CDR3 length equals 13 residues. V shed 8 bases and J shed 4 bases, with 14 bases lying between them. CDR1 is MNHNY and CDR2 is SVGAGI in the germline V gene (reference sequence). The CDR3 DNA follows: TGTGCCAGCCAGGACGGATCTTTCTATGGCTACACCTTC. This codes for CASQDGSFYGYTF.

The rearrangement links TRBV5-1 to TRBJ2-3, with 9 bases identical to TRBD2. Germline trimming cut 2 bases from V and 6 bases from J; bases unmatched to any gene: 10. The CDR3 sequence is 16 residues long. Germline CDR1 SGHRS, CDR2 YFSETQ. The chain's CDR3 is CASSLTAGGKDDTQYF. In DNA, the CDR3 is TGCGCCAGCAGCTTAACAGCGGGAGGAAAGGACGATACGCAGTATTTT.

This clonotype was detected only a few times. The chain is built from TRBV12-3 or TRBV12-4 and TRBJ2-7; 7 nucleotides align to TRBD1. Trimming at V came to 4 bases and at J to 4 bases, leaving 4 bases not matched to a gene. The CDR3 covers 13 residues. CDR3: CASSSKGAYEQYF. The DNA of the CDR3 is TGTGCCAGCAGTTCCAAGGGGGCTTACGAGCAGTACTTC.

V and J are TRBV6-2 or TRBV6-3 and TRBJ2-2; D gene unclear. CDR1 and CDR2 (germline): MNHEY, SVGEGT. There are 14 residues in the CDR3. V dropped 2 bases and J dropped 3 bases, with 7 bases sitting between them. CDR3: CASSYIGHTGELFF. The CDR3 DNA reads as TGTGCCAGCAGTTACATCGGACACACCGGGGAGCTGTTTTTT.

At least ten counts were recorded for this clonotype. The rearrangement uses TRBV12-3 or TRBV12-4 and TRBJ1-6; D remains unclear. The CDR3 sequence is 12 residues long. The germline V and J ends were trimmed by 3 bases and 10 bases, with 7 bases remaining between them. The DNA of the CDR3 is TGTGCCAGCAGTTTCTTTCGGTCACCCCTCCACTTT. Residues: CASSFFRSPLHF.

This clonotype was detected only a few times. This chain joins TRBV28 and TRBJ2-7, with TRBD2 as a possible D gene (6 bases). The CDR3 length is 13 residues. V lost 6 bases, J lost 2 bases, and 11 bases lay in between. CDR1 MDHEN and CDR2 SYDVKM come from the germline V gene. CDR3 in DNA: TGTGCCAGCAGCCCGGACTACGCCTACGAGCAGTACTTC. Residues: CASSPDYAYEQYF.